A selection of T cell receptor beta chains follows, all from one sample in a study of control samples from healthy donors and cancer patients. Here immunoSEQ multiplex PCR was the method, and the copy in TCRdb shows in-frame clones only, minus some. The sample shows about 85,000 clones, roughly 91% of them seen only once. The sequenced material came from blood. The receptors were gathered from a woman aged 60-70 years in good health. CDR3s include the opening cysteine and the closing phenylalanine or tryptophan. Fields, in order: clone size, J gene, V gene, D gene, CDR3 DNA, CDR3 protein. D genes are given only for firm matches. A clone size is listed for some rows: how often the clone was seen (once, few, many), or a class if it is expanded.

clone size: NA; J gene: TRBJ2-1; V gene: TRBV5-1; D gene: TRBD2; CDR3 DNA: TGCGCCAGCAGCTTTGACCCCGGGAGGGCCTACAATGAGCAGTTCTTC; CDR3 protein: CASSFDPGRAYNEQFF
clone size: NA; J gene: TRBJ2-2; V gene: TRBV7-9; D gene: NA; CDR3 DNA: TGTGCCAGCAGCTTATTAAGGGAAAGGGACGGGGAGCTGTTTTTT; CDR3 protein: CASSLLRERDGELFF
clone size: NA; J gene: TRBJ1-4; V gene: TRBV6-6; D gene: NA; CDR3 DNA: TGTGCCAGCAGTCCCGCGGAAAAACTGTTTTTT; CDR3 protein: CASSPAEKLFF
clone size: NA; J gene: TRBJ2-7; V gene: TRBV30; D gene: TRBD2; CDR3 DNA: TGTGCCTGGAGTGTACGGACTAGCGGGGGGGACGCCTACGAGCAGTACTTC; CDR3 protein: CAWSVRTSGGDAYEQYF
clone size: NA; J gene: TRBJ1-6; V gene: TRBV28; D gene: NA; CDR3 DNA: TGTGCCAGCAGTCCCTATGGACGCGGACCCCTCCACTTT; CDR3 protein: CASSPYGRGPLHF
clone size: NA; J gene: TRBJ2-7; V gene: TRBV3-1/TRBV3-2; D gene: NA; CDR3 DNA: TGTGCCAGCAGCCTAAATGCGGGGATCGGCGAGCAGTACTTC; CDR3 protein: CASSLNAGIGEQYF
clone size: NA; J gene: TRBJ2-5; V gene: TRBV28; D gene: TRBD2; CDR3 DNA: TGTGCCAGCAGTTTTTGGCGGGAGGGCGGAGAGACCCAGTACTTC; CDR3 protein: CASSFWREGGETQYF
clone size: NA; J gene: TRBJ1-6; V gene: TRBV12-5; D gene: NA; CDR3 DNA: TGTGCTAGTCTAAAGGCGCGCCACTTT; CDR3 protein: CASLKARHF
clone size: NA; J gene: TRBJ1-3; V gene: TRBV13; D gene: NA; CDR3 DNA: TGTGCCAGCAGCCTCATCACCGCTGGAAACACCATATATTTT; CDR3 protein: CASSLITAGNTIYF
clone size: NA; J gene: TRBJ2-7; V gene: TRBV27; D gene: NA; CDR3 DNA: TGTGCCAGCAGTTTATTTGGGGGCTCCTACGAGCAGTACTTC; CDR3 protein: CASSLFGGSYEQYF
clone size: NA; J gene: TRBJ1-1; V gene: TRBV27; D gene: NA; CDR3 DNA: TGTGCCAGCAAAAGGCAGTTGAACACTGAAGCTTTCTTT; CDR3 protein: CASKRQLNTEAFF
clone size: NA; J gene: TRBJ2-1; V gene: TRBV19; D gene: TRBD2; CDR3 DNA: TGTGCCAGTAGTACCCGGACTAGCGGGAGCGATGAGCAGTTCTTC; CDR3 protein: CASSTRTSGSDEQFF
clone size: NA; J gene: TRBJ2-2; V gene: TRBV5-1; D gene: TRBD1; CDR3 DNA: TGCGCCAGCAGCTTGGAGACAGGGGCCACCGGGGAGCTGTTTTTT; CDR3 protein: CASSLETGATGELFF
clone size: NA; J gene: TRBJ1-2; V gene: TRBV6-5; D gene: NA; CDR3 DNA: TGTGCCAGCAGTCTGGACAGAGCTAACTATGGCTACACCTTC; CDR3 protein: CASSLDRANYGYTF
clone size: NA; J gene: TRBJ2-7; V gene: TRBV7-2; D gene: TRBD2; CDR3 DNA: TGTGCCAGCAGCTCCGGACTAGCGGTCTCCTACGAGCAGTACTTC; CDR3 protein: CASSSGLAVSYEQYF
clone size: few; J gene: TRBJ1-5; V gene: TRBV19; D gene: NA; CDR3 DNA: TGTGCCAGTAGTAAGGACGGGAATCAGCCCCAGCATTTT; CDR3 protein: CASSKDGNQPQHF
clone size: NA; J gene: TRBJ1-1; V gene: TRBV7-2; D gene: NA; CDR3 DNA: TGTGCCAGCAGCTCCCAAGTAGGGGTTGAAGCTTTCTTT; CDR3 protein: CASSSQVGVEAFF
clone size: NA; J gene: TRBJ2-1; V gene: TRBV30; D gene: TRBD2; CDR3 DNA: TGTGCCGCCCGCCCCTCTAGCGGGAGGGCCCGGTTCTTC; CDR3 protein: CAARPSSGRARFF
clone size: once; J gene: TRBJ2-1; V gene: TRBV6-2/TRBV6-3; D gene: NA; CDR3 DNA: TGTGCCAGCAGTTACTCGTCCCAGGGTGAGCAGTTCTTC; CDR3 protein: CASSYSSQGEQFF
clone size: once; J gene: TRBJ1-2; V gene: TRBV7-2; D gene: NA; CDR3 DNA: TGTGCCAGCAGCAAGGGAACAGCTAACTATGGCTACACCTTC; CDR3 protein: CASSKGTANYGYTF
clone size: NA; J gene: TRBJ1-5; V gene: TRBV19; D gene: NA; CDR3 DNA: TGTGCCAGTAGACGAGAGCCCTCATCGGCCCAGCATTTT; CDR3 protein: CASRREPSSAQHF
clone size: NA; J gene: TRBJ2-5; V gene: TRBV10-3; D gene: TRBD2; CDR3 DNA: TGTGCCATCAGTGGAGATAGCGGGGGGGTTCAAGAGACCCAGTACTTC; CDR3 protein: CAISGDSGGVQETQYF
clone size: NA; J gene: TRBJ1-2; V gene: TRBV30; D gene: NA; CDR3 DNA: TGTGCCTGGAGCTACGACGACAGAATAGGAAATGGCTACACCTTC; CDR3 protein: CAWSYDDRIGNGYTF
clone size: NA; J gene: TRBJ1-2; V gene: TRBV28; D gene: NA; CDR3 DNA: TGTGCCAGCAGCCAGACGAGTACTAATGGCTACACCTTC; CDR3 protein: CASSQTSTNGYTF
clone size: NA; J gene: TRBJ1-1; V gene: TRBV6-6; D gene: NA; CDR3 DNA: TGTGCCAGCAGATTTACGCCAGACACTGAAGCTTTCTTT; CDR3 protein: CASRFTPDTEAFF
clone size: once; J gene: TRBJ2-1; V gene: TRBV7-9; D gene: NA; CDR3 DNA: TGTGCCAGCAGCTCTGCGGGTGAGCAGTTCTTC; CDR3 protein: CASSSAGEQFF
clone size: NA; J gene: TRBJ1-5; V gene: TRBV30; D gene: TRBD1; CDR3 DNA: TGTGCTTGGGACAGGGATGGAAATCAGCCCCAGCATTTT; CDR3 protein: CAWDRDGNQPQHF
clone size: NA; J gene: TRBJ2-1; V gene: TRBV3-1/TRBV3-2; D gene: TRBD2; CDR3 DNA: TGTGCCAGCAGCCAAGATAAACTAGCGGGACGGGATAATGAGCAGTTCTTC; CDR3 protein: CASSQDKLAGRDNEQFF
clone size: NA; J gene: TRBJ2-3; V gene: TRBV7-9; D gene: TRBD2; CDR3 DNA: TGTGCCAGCAGCTACCCGACTAGCGGACGCACAGATACGCAGTATTTT; CDR3 protein: CASSYPTSGRTDTQYF
clone size: NA; J gene: TRBJ2-5; V gene: TRBV11-3; D gene: NA; CDR3 DNA: TGTGCCAGCAGCCCCGGGGAAGAGACCCAGTACTTC; CDR3 protein: CASSPGEETQYF
clone size: NA; J gene: TRBJ2-3; V gene: TRBV4-2; D gene: TRBD2; CDR3 DNA: TGTGCCAGCAGCCAAAGAGTCACAGTGGGAGGGCCCACAGATACGCAGTATTTT; CDR3 protein: CASSQRVTVGGPTDTQYF
clone size: many; J gene: TRBJ1-2; V gene: TRBV28; D gene: TRBD1; CDR3 DNA: TGTGCCAGCAGTTTCACAGGGGCTAACTATGGCTACACCTTC; CDR3 protein: CASSFTGANYGYTF
clone size: NA; J gene: TRBJ2-2; V gene: TRBV11-2; D gene: TRBD2; CDR3 DNA: TGTGCCAGCAGCCGAACTAGCGTGAGCACCGGGGAGCTGTTTTTT; CDR3 protein: CASSRTSVSTGELFF
clone size: NA; J gene: TRBJ2-1; V gene: TRBV5-1; D gene: NA; CDR3 DNA: TGCGCCAGCAGCTATTACAATGAGCAGTTCTTC; CDR3 protein: CASSYYNEQFF
clone size: NA; J gene: TRBJ2-7; V gene: TRBV29-1; D gene: TRBD2; CDR3 DNA: TGCAGCGTTGCATCAACTAGCGGGACAGCCGAGCAGTACTTC; CDR3 protein: CSVASTSGTAEQYF
clone size: NA; J gene: TRBJ2-7; V gene: TRBV7-9; D gene: TRBD2; CDR3 DNA: TGTGCCAGCAGCCAAGCGGGGGGCAACGAGCAGTACTTC; CDR3 protein: CASSQAGGNEQYF
clone size: NA; J gene: TRBJ1-3; V gene: TRBV12-5; D gene: NA; CDR3 DNA: TGTGCTAGTGGTTTGGGGGGAACAAGCTCTGGAAACACCATATATTTT; CDR3 protein: CASGLGGTSSGNTIYF
clone size: NA; J gene: TRBJ1-1; V gene: TRBV18; D gene: TRBD1; CDR3 DNA: TGTGCCAGCTCACCGACCGGGACAGGGGCAGCTTTCTTT; CDR3 protein: CASSPTGTGAAFF
clone size: medium-sized; J gene: TRBJ2-2; V gene: TRBV6-6; D gene: TRBD2; CDR3 DNA: TGTGCCAGCAGTTACATGCGGGGGGTTTCCACCGGGGAGCTGTTTTTT; CDR3 protein: CASSYMRGVSTGELFF
clone size: NA; J gene: TRBJ2-1; V gene: TRBV2; D gene: TRBD2; CDR3 DNA: TGTGCCAGCAGGCTAGCTGCCGGGACTAGCGGGGGGACAATTCAGTTCTTC; CDR3 protein: CASRLAAGTSGGTIQFF
clone size: NA; J gene: TRBJ2-1; V gene: TRBV2; D gene: NA; CDR3 DNA: TGTGCCAGCGGGCAATCCGGAGGGCCGGGGTACAATGAGCAGTTCTTC; CDR3 protein: CASGQSGGPGYNEQFF
clone size: NA; J gene: TRBJ1-2; V gene: TRBV7-9; D gene: NA; CDR3 DNA: TGTGCCAGCAAATCGGGGGCGATTTTTGGCTACACCTTC; CDR3 protein: CASKSGAIFGYTF
clone size: NA; J gene: TRBJ2-2; V gene: TRBV7-3; D gene: NA; CDR3 DNA: TGTGCCAGCAGCTTAGGGGGTGCCCCGAACACCGGGGAGCTGTTTTTT; CDR3 protein: CASSLGGAPNTGELFF
clone size: NA; J gene: TRBJ2-7; V gene: TRBV24-1; D gene: TRBD2; CDR3 DNA: TGTGCCACCAGTGAGGCGGGAGAGCGAAGCTACGAGCAGTACTTC; CDR3 protein: CATSEAGERSYEQYF
clone size: NA; J gene: TRBJ1-2; V gene: TRBV28; D gene: NA; CDR3 DNA: TGTGCCAGCAGTTACCAACAGGGAGGCGGCTACACCTTC; CDR3 protein: CASSYQQGGGYTF
clone size: NA; J gene: TRBJ2-1; V gene: TRBV7-2; D gene: NA; CDR3 DNA: TGTGCCAGCAGCTTAGAACTAGCCAATGAGCAGTTCTTC; CDR3 protein: CASSLELANEQFF
clone size: NA; J gene: TRBJ1-1; V gene: TRBV28; D gene: TRBD1; CDR3 DNA: TGTGCCAGCAGTGTCCCCGGGACAGGGGGCGCGGACACTGAAGCTTTCTTT; CDR3 protein: CASSVPGTGGADTEAFF
clone size: NA; J gene: TRBJ1-5; V gene: TRBV15; D gene: NA; CDR3 DNA: TGTGCCACCAGCGGACGGTCGAATAGCAATCAGCCCCAGCATTTT; CDR3 protein: CATSGRSNSNQPQHF
clone size: NA; J gene: TRBJ2-1; V gene: TRBV7-2; D gene: NA; CDR3 DNA: TGTGCCAGCAGCTTACTCTCGAGCAACCCCTACAATGAGCAGTTCTTC; CDR3 protein: CASSLLSSNPYNEQFF
clone size: NA; J gene: TRBJ2-5; V gene: TRBV19; D gene: NA; CDR3 DNA: TGTGCCAGTAGTATAGATCTCCGTGGTCAGGAGACCCAGTACTTC; CDR3 protein: CASSIDLRGQETQYF
clone size: once; J gene: TRBJ2-7; V gene: TRBV6-2/TRBV6-3; D gene: NA; CDR3 DNA: TGTGCCAGCAGTCACGTGGACAGCTCCTACGAGCAGTACTTC; CDR3 protein: CASSHVDSSYEQYF
clone size: NA; J gene: TRBJ2-7; V gene: TRBV11-2; D gene: NA; CDR3 DNA: TGTGCCAGCAGCTTAGAGGTGGGCCCCTACGAGCAGTACTTC; CDR3 protein: CASSLEVGPYEQYF
clone size: once; J gene: TRBJ1-2; V gene: TRBV19; D gene: NA; CDR3 DNA: TGTGCCAGTATAGGGGATTTAGGCTACACCTTC; CDR3 protein: CASIGDLGYTF
clone size: NA; J gene: TRBJ2-3; V gene: TRBV29-1; D gene: NA; CDR3 DNA: TGCAGCGTGATGGTGGGTACAGATACGCAGTATTTT; CDR3 protein: CSVMVGTDTQYF
clone size: NA; J gene: TRBJ1-3; V gene: TRBV9; D gene: TRBD1; CDR3 DNA: TGTGCCAGCAGCGCGGCCCTGGACAGGGGCTTTTCGAGCTCTGGAAACACCATATATTTT; CDR3 protein: CASSAALDRGFSSSGNTIYF
clone size: few; J gene: TRBJ2-1; V gene: TRBV27; D gene: NA; CDR3 DNA: TGTGCCAGCAGTTTTGAGGGAATCAATGAGCAGTTCTTC; CDR3 protein: CASSFEGINEQFF
clone size: NA; J gene: TRBJ1-4; V gene: TRBV7-9; D gene: NA; CDR3 DNA: TGTGCCAGTGGGAGTAATGAAAAACTGTTTTTT; CDR3 protein: CASGSNEKLFF
clone size: NA; J gene: TRBJ2-4; V gene: TRBV4-1; D gene: TRBD1; CDR3 DNA: TGCGCCAGCAGACCCTGGACAGGGTCCAAAAACATTCAGTACTTC; CDR3 protein: CASRPWTGSKNIQYF
clone size: NA; J gene: TRBJ2-1; V gene: TRBV7-2; D gene: TRBD2; CDR3 DNA: TGTGCCAGCAGCTTATTTGCTAGCGGGAGTTTTGTTGAGCAGTTCTTC; CDR3 protein: CASSLFASGSFVEQFF
clone size: NA; J gene: TRBJ2-7; V gene: TRBV19; D gene: TRBD2; CDR3 DNA: TGTGCCAGTAGTCCGGGGGGTCGATACGAGCAGTACTTC; CDR3 protein: CASSPGGRYEQYF